This entry lists 26 T cell receptor beta chains sequenced from one sample in a study of T cells after yellow fever vaccination (dated by TCRdb to about 2019). This specimen's treatment or condition label, interpreted: live attenuated yellow fever vaccine strain. Receptors were amplified or captured by 5' RACE. Reads for this sample came from an Illumina HiSeq 2500. Through fastp at Q25 and MiXCR, TCRdb rebuilt clones from the public reads, retaining in-frame beta chains. Each CDR3 protein appears once, grouped with its most common genes and DNA. The sample table lists hundreds of thousands of distinct CDR3 sequences, approximately 13% of them with a count of one. Together, the top ten hold 15% of the sample. The starting material was PBMCs, obtained on the day of the yellow fever booster vaccination. These receptors were collected from a young man who received the YFV17D yellow fever vaccine.

This clonotype was recorded only once. The rearrangement uses TRBV20-1 and TRBJ2-1; 8 positions match TRBD2. The V gene end was trimmed by 6 bases and the J gene end by 0 bases; junction bases not matched to a gene: 10. The germline CDR1 and CDR2 sequences are DFQATT and SNEGSKA (reference sequence). The CDR3 runs 16 residues. The CDR3 sequence: CSAKKESGSSYNEQFF. In nucleotides, the CDR3 is TGCAGTGCGAAAAAGGAAAGCGGGAGCTCCTACAATGAGCAGTTCTTC.

This clonotype came up a few times. The chain carries TRBV4-2 and TRBJ2-5; 7 nucleotides line up with TRBD1. Germline V gene lookup returns CDR1 LGHNA and CDR2 YNFKEQ. The J segment lost 2 bases and the V segment lost 3 bases, leaving 3 bases of the junction unmatched. There are 14 residues in the CDR3. The CDR3 reads CASSHGQEQETQYF. CDR3 coding DNA: TGTGCCAGCAGCCACGGACAGGAGCAAGAGACCCAGTACTTC.

V is TRBV19 and J is TRBJ1-5; D not certain. The CDR3 extends over 15 amino acids. The germline gives CDR1 LNHDA, CDR2 SQIVND (reference sequence). V was pared by 2 bases and J by 4 bases, with 12 bases between. The DNA for the CDR3 is TGTGCCAGTAGTATATTCGGCCGGAGTAATCAGCCCCAGCATTTT. It translates to CASSIFGRSNQPQHF.

This clonotype was counted between two and nine times. The chain carries TRBV6-6 and TRBJ2-5, with no clear D. Deletions cut 8 bases from V and 4 bases from J, with 5 bases between. This CDR3 is built from 10 residues. CDR1 and CDR2 (germline): MNHNY, SVGAGI (reference sequence). DNA of the CDR3: TGTGCCAGCTGGCGAGAGACCCAGTACTTC. It specifies CASWRETQYF.

This clonotype was seen only a few times. The chain couples TRBV6-1 to TRBJ2-1; TRBD2 aligns across 10 bases. J gave up 5 bases and V 6 bases, and 7 bases lay outside the gene matches. The CDR3 consists of 15 residues. Germline CDR1 is MNHNS and CDR2 is SASEGT. The CDR3 DNA sequence: TGTGCCAGCAGCCCCAATAGCGGGAGGAACAATGAGCAGTTCTTC. Its translation is CASSPNSGRNNEQFF.

This clonotype came up a few times. V and J are TRBV4-2 and TRBJ2-7, with D unresolved. The CDR3 loop spans 14 amino acids. Per germline, CDR1 LGHNA and CDR2 YNFKEQ. V was shortened by 4 bases and J by 6 bases, with 16 bases between the two germline ends. The chain's CDR3 is CASSPTWDGGEQYF. The CDR3 DNA follows: TGTGCCAGCAGCCCGACATGGGATGGCGGCGAGCAGTACTTC.

The chain joins TRBV7-6 to TRBJ2-5; possible D gene TRBD1, 5 bases. The germline V gene has CDR1 SGHVS and CDR2 FNYEAQ. CDR3 size: 13 residues. V was clipped by 4 bases and J by 4 bases, with 10 bases between them. In DNA form, the CDR3 reads TGTGCCAGCAGCTCACATGGGGCAGAGACCCAGTACTTC. Amino acid sequence: CASSSHGAETQYF.

The gene calls are TRBV7-3 and TRBJ2-1, with 8 bases aligning to TRBD2. Germline CDR1 is SGHTA and CDR2 is FQGTGA. Losses at the gene ends were 5 bases for V and 6 bases for J; bases not matched to a gene: 3. The CDR3 consists of 13 residues. Written as DNA, the CDR3 is TGTGCCAGCAGCGCTGGACTAGCCAATGAGCAGTTCTTC. Its protein product is CASSAGLANEQFF.

The rearrangement links TRBV7-9 to TRBJ2-3; the D call may be TRBD1 or TRBD2 (6 bases each). The CDR3 runs to 15 residues. V dropped 0 bases and J dropped 6 bases, with 13 bases sitting between them. Germline V gene lookup returns CDR1 SEHNR and CDR2 FQNEAQ (reference sequence). The CDR3 DNA reads as TGTGCCAGCAGCTTAGCGTCGGGGGCCCGGGATACGCAGTATTTT. Its translation is CASSLASGARDTQYF.

A few counts support this clonotype. The chain uses TRBV6-1 and TRBJ1-4, with D possibly TRBD1 on 6 matching bases. The CDR3 has 14 amino acids. CDR1 is MNHNS and CDR2 is SASEGT in the germline V gene. With 0 bases removed from V and 8 bases from J, the gap between germline ends came to 10 bases. CDR3 DNA sequence: TGTGCCAGCAGTGAAGCCGGGGGGCGGGAAAAACTGTTTTTT. It codes for CASSEAGGREKLFF.

This clonotype has only a few counts. The chain has TRBV14 and TRBJ2-5; D perhaps matches TRBD2 (5 bases). The CDR3 has 14 residues. Germline V gene lookup returns CDR1 SGHDN and CDR2 FVKESK. The V gene lost 4 bases and the J gene lost 3 bases, with 12 bases spanning the gap. The CDR3: CASSPRTGKETQYF. The CDR3 bases are TGTGCCAGCAGCCCCCGGACTGGAAAAGAGACCCAGTACTTC.

This clonotype was detected only a few times. The gene calls are TRBV6-2 or TRBV6-3 and TRBJ2-2; perhaps TRBD2 as D (5 bases). Germline CDR1 reads MNHEY; CDR2 reads SVGEGT. The ends were cut back, 2 bases at V and 3 bases at J, with 13 bases in the middle. This CDR3 comprises 16 residues. The CDR3 bases are TGTGCCAGCAGTTACGGCGAGCGGTCCTACACCGGGGAGCTGTTTTTT. Translating gives CASSYGERSYTGELFF.

V is TRBV18 and J is TRBJ2-3, with D possibly matching TRBD2 (6 bases). The germline CDR1 and CDR2 sequences are KGHSH and LQKENI. The V end was cut by 4 bases, the J end by 0 bases, with 14 bases between. The CDR3 covers 16 residues. CDR3 protein: CASSRPGLPSTDTQYF. CDR3 bases: TGTGCCAGCTCACGTCCGGGACTCCCTAGCACAGATACGCAGTATTTT. Variable domain in full (rest from reference TRBV18 and TRBJ2-3): NAGVMQNPRHLVRRRGQEARLRCSPMKGHSHVYWYRQLPEEGLKFMVYLQKENIIDESGMPKERFSAEFPKEGPSILRIQQVVRGDSAAYFCASSRPGLPSTDTQYFGPGTRLTVL.

This chain joins TRBV20-1 and TRBJ1-5; no firm D call. Germline V lookup: CDR1 DFQATT, CDR2 SNEGSKA (reference sequence). The CDR3 runs 14 residues. V was clipped by 0 bases and J by 4 bases, with 10 bases between them. The CDR3 DNA is TGCAGTGCTAGAGATGGGGAGGTAAATCAGCCCCAGCATTTT. Protein product: CSARDGEVNQPQHF.

The J gene is TRBJ2-7, the V gene TRBV18; weak D call: TRBD1 (6 bases). The CDR3 runs to 16 residues. V shed 6 bases and J shed 2 bases, with 20 bases lying between them. The germline CDR1 and CDR2 sequences are KGHSH and LQKENI. In nucleotides, the CDR3 is TGTGCCAGCTCGCTTACCGGAGAAACAGGGACCTACGAGCAGTACTTC. Translation: CASSLTGETGTYEQYF.

This clonotype has a handful of counts. This rearrangement joins TRBV20-1 to TRBJ2-7; TRBD2 is a possible D gene (5 bases). The V end was cut by 3 bases, the J end by 6 bases, with 15 bases between. This CDR3 region has 13 residues. Germline values: CDR1 DFQATT, CDR2 SNEGSKA (reference sequence). In DNA, the CDR3 is TGCAGTGCTAGCCGCGGGCCCCGGGGCGAGCAGTACTTC. It specifies CSASRGPRGEQYF.

This rearrangement joins TRBV20-1 to TRBJ2-1, with 13 bases identical to TRBD2. CDR1 and CDR2 (germline): DFQATT, SNEGSKA (reference sequence). The CDR3 loop spans 16 amino acids. With V trimmed by 6 bases and J by 8 bases, 13 bases remained unmatched. The CDR3 DNA is TGCAGTGCACGCTTCCCGGGACTAGCGGGAATAGATGAGCAGTTCTTC. Translation: CSARFPGLAGIDEQFF.

This clonotype was observed a handful of times. V usage is TRBV7-9 and J usage is TRBJ2-3; D could derive from TRBD1 or TRBD2 (6 bases each). The CDR3 length is 13 residues. Looked up from germline, CDR1 is SEHNR and CDR2 is FQNEAQ (reference sequence). V lost 5 bases, J lost 10 bases, and 16 bases lay in between. CDR3 bases: TGTGCCAGCAGCCCCCGGGGGCAGGGGCCGCAGTATTTT. It is translated as CASSPRGQGPQYF.

CDR3 sequence reads: CASSSGLAGVRGDTQYF. In DNA form, the CDR3 reads TGTGCCAGCAGCTCGGGACTAGCGGGAGTCAGAGGGGATACGCAGTATTTT. This chain connects TRBV7-2 to TRBJ2-3; 14 positions match TRBD2. J lost 6 bases, V lost 4 bases, and 9 bases had no gene match. The CDR3 totals 17 residues. Germline loops: CDR1 SGHTA, CDR2 FQGNSA.

This clonotype occurred a few times. The rearrangement links TRBV9 to TRBJ2-2, with TRBD2 matching 12 bases. Per germline, CDR1 SGDLS and CDR2 YYNGEE. The junction had 3 bases not matched to a gene; V was cut back by 0 bases and J by 3 bases. The length of the CDR3 is 17 residues. CDR3 DNA: TGTGCCAGCAGCGTAGGTTGGACTAGCGGGGACACCGGGGAGCTGTTTTTT. Translating it yields CASSVGWTSGDTGELFF.

A few counts support this clonotype. This sequence joins TRBV10-3 and TRBJ2-7; tentative D call: TRBD1 (6 bases). The CDR3 consists of 13 residues. Germline V CDR1 and CDR2: ENHRY, SYGVKD. V was clipped by 6 bases and J by 5 bases, with 14 bases between them. CDR3 DNA: TGTGCCATCAGCCCCCGGGACAATCACGAGCAGTACTTC. Its protein product is CAISPRDNHEQYF.

This clonotype was seen a handful of times. The rearrangement uses TRBV4-2 and TRBJ2-1; the match to TRBD2 covers 8 bases. Germline-derived CDR1 and CDR2 are LGHNA and YNFKEQ. V was pared by 7 bases and J by 7 bases, with 33 bases of the junction left unmatched. The CDR3 is 22 amino acids. DNA for the CDR3: TGTGCCAGCACGCCACTCCCCGGGGGGCGTACAGATAGCGGGATTTTGGAGAATGAGCAGTTCTTC. Translated, it gives CASTPLPGGRTDSGILENEQFF.

The V gene is TRBV21-1, the J gene TRBJ2-2; the D call in the table, TRBD2, was not verified against the DNA. TRBV21-1 is noted as a pseudogene. This CDR3 spans 19 amino acids. In DNA, the CDR3 is TGTGCCAACCAACCCGACGTGAGGCTAGCGGGAGTGGAAACCGGGGAGCTGTTTTTT. Protein product: CANQPDVRLAGVETGELFF.

This clonotype turned up a few times. V is TRBV5-1 and J is TRBJ2-7, with 9 bases that match TRBD2. This CDR3 spans 14 amino acids. Germline CDR1 and CDR2: SGHRS and YFSETQ. Unmatched junction bases numbered 5, after V lost 1 base and J lost 6 bases. CDR3 residues: CASSLRSGSSEQYF. The DNA for the CDR3 is TGCGCCAGCAGCTTGCGTAGCGGGAGCAGCGAGCAGTACTTC.

The J gene is TRBJ2-5, the V gene TRBV12-3 or TRBV12-4; D is unclear. V lost 6 bases and J 5 bases, leaving 10 bases between the germline ends. The CDR3 is 12 residues long. The CDR3 sequence: CASRVSRETQYF. DNA for the CDR3: TGTGCCAGCAGGGTCAGTCGGGAGACCCAGTACTTC.

This clonotype came up a few times. This chain uses TRBV20-1 with TRBJ1-6; D is unresolved. The CDR3 sequence is 14 residues long. The V end was cut by 6 bases, the J end by 5 bases, with 14 bases between. Germline V gives CDR1 DFQATT, CDR2 SNEGSKA (reference sequence). CDR3 residues: CSARIAADNSPLHF. The CDR3 bases are TGCAGTGCCCGCATAGCAGCGGATAATTCACCCCTCCACTTT.